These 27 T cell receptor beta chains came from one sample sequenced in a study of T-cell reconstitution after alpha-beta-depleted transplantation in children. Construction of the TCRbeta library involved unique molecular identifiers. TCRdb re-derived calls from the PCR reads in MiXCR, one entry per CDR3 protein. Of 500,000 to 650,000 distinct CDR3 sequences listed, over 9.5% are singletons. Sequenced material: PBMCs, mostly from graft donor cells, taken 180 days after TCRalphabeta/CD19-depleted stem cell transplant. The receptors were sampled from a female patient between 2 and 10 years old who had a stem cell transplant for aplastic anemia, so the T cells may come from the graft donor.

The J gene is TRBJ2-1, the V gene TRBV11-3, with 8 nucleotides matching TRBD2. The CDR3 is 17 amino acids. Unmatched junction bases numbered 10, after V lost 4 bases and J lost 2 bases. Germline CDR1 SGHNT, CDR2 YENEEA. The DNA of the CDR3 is TGTGCCAGCAGCTCAACTGAGCGGGAGTGGACCTACAATGAGCAGTTCTTC. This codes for CASSSTEREWTYNEQFF.

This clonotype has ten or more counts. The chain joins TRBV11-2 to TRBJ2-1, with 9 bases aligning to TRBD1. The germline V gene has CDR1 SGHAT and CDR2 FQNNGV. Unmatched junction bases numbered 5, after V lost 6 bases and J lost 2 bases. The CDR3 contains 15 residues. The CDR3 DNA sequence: TGTGCCAGCAGTCCCGGGACAGGGACCTACAATGAGCAGTTCTTC. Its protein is CASSPGTGTYNEQFF.

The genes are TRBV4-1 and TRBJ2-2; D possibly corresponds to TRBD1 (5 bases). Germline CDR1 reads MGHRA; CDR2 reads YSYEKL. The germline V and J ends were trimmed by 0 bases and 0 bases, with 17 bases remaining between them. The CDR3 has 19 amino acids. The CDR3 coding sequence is TGCGCCAGCAGCCAAGAACGAGCAGGGTTTGTCTCGAACACCGGGGAGCTGTTTTTT. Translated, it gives CASSQERAGFVSNTGELFF.

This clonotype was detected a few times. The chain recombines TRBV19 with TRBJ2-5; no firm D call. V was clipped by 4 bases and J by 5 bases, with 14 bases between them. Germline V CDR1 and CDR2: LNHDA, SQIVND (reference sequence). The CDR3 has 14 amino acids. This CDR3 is CASSTRTRWETQYF. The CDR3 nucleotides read TGTGCCAGTAGTACCCGGACCCGATGGGAGACCCAGTACTTC.

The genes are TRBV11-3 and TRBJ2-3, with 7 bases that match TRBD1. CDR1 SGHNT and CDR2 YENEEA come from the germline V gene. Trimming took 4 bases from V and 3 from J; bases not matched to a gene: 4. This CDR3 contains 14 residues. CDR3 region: CASSYRGWTDTQYF. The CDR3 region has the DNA TGTGCCAGCAGCTACAGGGGATGGACAGATACGCAGTATTTT. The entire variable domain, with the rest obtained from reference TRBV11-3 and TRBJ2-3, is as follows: EAGVVQSPRYKIIEKKQPVAFWCNPISGHNTLYWYLQNLGQGPELLIRYENEEAVDDSQLPKDRFSAERLKGVDSTLKIQPAELGDSAVYLCASSYRGWTDTQYFGPGTRLTVL.

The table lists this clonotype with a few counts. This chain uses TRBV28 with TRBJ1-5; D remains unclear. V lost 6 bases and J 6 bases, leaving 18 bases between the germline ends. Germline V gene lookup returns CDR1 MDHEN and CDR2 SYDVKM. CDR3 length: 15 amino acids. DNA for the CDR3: TGTGCCAGCAGCCCCGCGGAGGGATCATTTCAGCCCCAGCATTTT. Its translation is CASSPAEGSFQPQHF.

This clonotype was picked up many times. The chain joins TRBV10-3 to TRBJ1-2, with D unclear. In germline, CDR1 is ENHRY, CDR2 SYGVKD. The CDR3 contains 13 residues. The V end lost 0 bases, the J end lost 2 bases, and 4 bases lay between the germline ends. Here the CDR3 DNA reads TGTGCCATCAGTGAGTCGGAGAACTATGGCTACACCTTC. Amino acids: CAISESENYGYTF.

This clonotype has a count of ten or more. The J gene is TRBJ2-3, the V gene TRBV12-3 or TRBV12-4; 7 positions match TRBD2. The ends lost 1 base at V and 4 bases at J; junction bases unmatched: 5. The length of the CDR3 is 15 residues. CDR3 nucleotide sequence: TGTGCCAGCAGTTTAGAGGGGAGGGCCGCAGATACGCAGTATTTT. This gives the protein CASSLEGRAADTQYF.

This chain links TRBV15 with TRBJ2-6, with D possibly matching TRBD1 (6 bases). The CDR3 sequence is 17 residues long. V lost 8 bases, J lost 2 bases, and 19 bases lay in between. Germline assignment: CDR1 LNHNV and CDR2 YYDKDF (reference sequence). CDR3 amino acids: CATAKQGRKTGANVLTF. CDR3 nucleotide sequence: TGTGCCACCGCCAAACAGGGAAGGAAGACTGGGGCCAACGTCCTGACTTTC.

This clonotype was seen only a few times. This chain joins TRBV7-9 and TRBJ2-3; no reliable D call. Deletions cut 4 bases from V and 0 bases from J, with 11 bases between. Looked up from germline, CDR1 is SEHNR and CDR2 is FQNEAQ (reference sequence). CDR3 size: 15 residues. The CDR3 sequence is CASSSGGVSTDTQYF. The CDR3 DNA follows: TGTGCCAGCAGCTCGGGTGGGGTGAGCACAGATACGCAGTATTTT.

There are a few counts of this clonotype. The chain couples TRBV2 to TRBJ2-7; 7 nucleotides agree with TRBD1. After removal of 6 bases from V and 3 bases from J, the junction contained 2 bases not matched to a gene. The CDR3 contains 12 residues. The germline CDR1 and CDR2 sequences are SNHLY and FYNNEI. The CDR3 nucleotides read TGTGCCAGCAGAAGGGACAGCTACGAGCAGTACGTC. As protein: CASRRDSYEQYV.

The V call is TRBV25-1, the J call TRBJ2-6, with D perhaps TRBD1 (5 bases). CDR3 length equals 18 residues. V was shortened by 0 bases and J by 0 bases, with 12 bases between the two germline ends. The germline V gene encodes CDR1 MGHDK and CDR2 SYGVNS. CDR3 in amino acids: CASSEYGGRDSGANVLTF. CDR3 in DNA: TGTGCCAGCAGTGAATATGGTGGCAGGGACTCTGGGGCCAACGTCCTGACTTTC.

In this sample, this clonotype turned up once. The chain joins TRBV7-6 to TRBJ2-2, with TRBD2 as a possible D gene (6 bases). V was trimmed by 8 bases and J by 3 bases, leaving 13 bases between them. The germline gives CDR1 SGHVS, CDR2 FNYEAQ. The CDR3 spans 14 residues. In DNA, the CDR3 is TGTGCCAGCGCCCCGGGAGAATACACCGGGGAGCTGTTTTTT. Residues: CASAPGEYTGELFF.

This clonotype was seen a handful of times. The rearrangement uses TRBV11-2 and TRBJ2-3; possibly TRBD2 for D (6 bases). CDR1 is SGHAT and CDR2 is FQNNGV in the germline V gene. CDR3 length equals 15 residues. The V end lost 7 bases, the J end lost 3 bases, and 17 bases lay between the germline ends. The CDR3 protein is CASTLGTRPTDTQYF. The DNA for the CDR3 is TGTGCCAGCACCTTGGGGACTCGACCGACAGATACGCAGTATTTT.

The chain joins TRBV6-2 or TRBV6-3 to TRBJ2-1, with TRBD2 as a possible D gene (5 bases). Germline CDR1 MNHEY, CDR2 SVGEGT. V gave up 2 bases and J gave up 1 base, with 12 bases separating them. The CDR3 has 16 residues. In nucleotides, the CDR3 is TGTGCCAGCAGTTACGCGGCGGGCCCATCCTACAATGAGCAGTTCTTC. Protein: CASSYAAGPSYNEQFF.

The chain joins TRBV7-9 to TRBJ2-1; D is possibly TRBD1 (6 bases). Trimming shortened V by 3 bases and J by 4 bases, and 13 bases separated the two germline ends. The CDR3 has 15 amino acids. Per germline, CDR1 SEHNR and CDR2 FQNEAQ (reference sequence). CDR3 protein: CASSFTGNLYNEQFF. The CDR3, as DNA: TGTGCCAGCAGCTTTACAGGGAACCTTTACAATGAGCAGTTCTTC. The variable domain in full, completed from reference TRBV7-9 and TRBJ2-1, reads DTGVSQNPRHKITKRGQNVTFRCDPISEHNRLYWYRQTLGQGPEFLTYFQNEAQLEKSRLLSDRFSAERPKGSFSTLEIQRTEQGDSAMYLCASSFTGNLYNEQFFGPGTRLTVL.

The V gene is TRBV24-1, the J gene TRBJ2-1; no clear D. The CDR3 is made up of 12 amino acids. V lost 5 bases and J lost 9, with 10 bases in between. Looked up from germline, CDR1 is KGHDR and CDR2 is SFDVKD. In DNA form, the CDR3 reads TGTGCCACCAGTGTGGCTTGGGGTGAGCAGTTCTTC. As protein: CATSVAWGEQFF.

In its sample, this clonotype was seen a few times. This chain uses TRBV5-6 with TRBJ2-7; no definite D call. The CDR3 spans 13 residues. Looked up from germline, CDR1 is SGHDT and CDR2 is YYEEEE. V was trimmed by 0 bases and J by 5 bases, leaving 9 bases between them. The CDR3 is CASSLGTIDEQYV. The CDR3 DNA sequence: TGTGCCAGCAGCTTGGGGACCATAGACGAGCAGTACGTC.

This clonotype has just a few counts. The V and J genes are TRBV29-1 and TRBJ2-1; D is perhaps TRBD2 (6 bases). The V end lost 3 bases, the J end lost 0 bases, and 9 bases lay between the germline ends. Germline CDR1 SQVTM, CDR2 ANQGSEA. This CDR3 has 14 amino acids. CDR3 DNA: TGCAGCGTTGATGGGCGGGACTCCTACAATGAGCAGTTCTTC. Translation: CSVDGRDSYNEQFF.

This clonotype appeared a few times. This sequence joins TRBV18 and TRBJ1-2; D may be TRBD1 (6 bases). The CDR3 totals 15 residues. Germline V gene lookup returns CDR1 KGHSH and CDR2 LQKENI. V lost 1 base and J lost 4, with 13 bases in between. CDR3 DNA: TGTGCCAGCTCACCACTCGGGGGCGAGATCTATGGCTACACCTTC. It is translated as CASSPLGGEIYGYTF. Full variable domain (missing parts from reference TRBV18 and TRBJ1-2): NAGVMQNPRHLVRRRGQEARLRCSPMKGHSHVYWYRQLPEEGLKFMVYLQKENIIDESGMPKERFSAEFPKEGPSILRIQQVVRGDSAAYFCASSPLGGEIYGYTFGSGTRLTVV.

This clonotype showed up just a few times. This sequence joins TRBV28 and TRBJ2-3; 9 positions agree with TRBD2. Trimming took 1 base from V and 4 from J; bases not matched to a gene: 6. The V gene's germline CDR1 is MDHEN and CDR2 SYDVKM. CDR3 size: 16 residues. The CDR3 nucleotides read TGTGCCAGCAGTTTATATAGCGGGGGAGGGCCAGATACGCAGTATTTT. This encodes CASSLYSGGGPDTQYF.

In DNA, the CDR3 is TGTGCCAGCAGCTTTTACGCAGAGAGCAATCAGCCCCAGCATTTT. It encodes CASSFYAESNQPQHF. This chain uses TRBV7-8 with TRBJ1-5; D remains unclear. V shed 3 bases and J shed 1 base, with 10 bases lying between them. Germline CDR1 reads SGHVS; CDR2 reads FQNEAQ. The CDR3 runs to 15 residues.

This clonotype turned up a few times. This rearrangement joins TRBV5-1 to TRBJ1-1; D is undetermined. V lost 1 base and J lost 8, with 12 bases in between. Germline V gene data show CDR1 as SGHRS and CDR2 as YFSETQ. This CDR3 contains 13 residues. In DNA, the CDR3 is TGCGCCAGCAGCTTGAGTGTACGGGTGGAAGCTTTCTTT. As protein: CASSLSVRVEAFF.

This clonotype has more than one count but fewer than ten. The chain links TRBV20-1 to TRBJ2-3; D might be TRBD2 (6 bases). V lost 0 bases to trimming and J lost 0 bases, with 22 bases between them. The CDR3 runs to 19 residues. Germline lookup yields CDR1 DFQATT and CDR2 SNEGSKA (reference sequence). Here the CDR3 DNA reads TGCAGTGCTAGAGATCGGGGATATGGGAGGTCCCATAGCACAGATACGCAGTATTTT. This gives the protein CSARDRGYGRSHSTDTQYF.

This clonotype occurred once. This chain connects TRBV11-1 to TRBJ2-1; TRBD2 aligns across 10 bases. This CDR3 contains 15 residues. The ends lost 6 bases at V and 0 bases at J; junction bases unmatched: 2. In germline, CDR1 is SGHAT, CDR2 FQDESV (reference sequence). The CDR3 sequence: CASSTSGVSYNEQFF. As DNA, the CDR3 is TGTGCCAGCAGTACTAGCGGGGTCTCCTACAATGAGCAGTTCTTC.

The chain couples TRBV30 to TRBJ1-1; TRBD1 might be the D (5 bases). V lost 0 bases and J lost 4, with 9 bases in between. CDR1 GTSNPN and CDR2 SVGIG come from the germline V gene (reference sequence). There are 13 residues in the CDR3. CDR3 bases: TGTGCCTGGAGTGTTGGGGGTTTCACTGAAGCTTTCTTT. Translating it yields CAWSVGGFTEAFF.

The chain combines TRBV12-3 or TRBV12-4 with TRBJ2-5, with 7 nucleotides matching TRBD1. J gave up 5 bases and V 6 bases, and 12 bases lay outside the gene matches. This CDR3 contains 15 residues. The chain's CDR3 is CASSWGTGVGETQYF. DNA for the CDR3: TGTGCCAGCAGCTGGGGTACAGGGGTTGGTGAGACCCAGTACTTC.